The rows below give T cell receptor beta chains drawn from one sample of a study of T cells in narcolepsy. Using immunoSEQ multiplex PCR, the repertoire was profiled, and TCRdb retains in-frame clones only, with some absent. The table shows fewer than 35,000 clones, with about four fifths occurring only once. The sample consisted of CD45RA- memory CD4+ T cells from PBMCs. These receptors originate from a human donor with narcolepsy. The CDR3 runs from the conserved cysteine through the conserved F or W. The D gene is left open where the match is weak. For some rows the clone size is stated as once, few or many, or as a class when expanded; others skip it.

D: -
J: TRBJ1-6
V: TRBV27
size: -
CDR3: CASSPFGASSPLHF
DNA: TGTGCCAGCAGTCCTTTCGGTGCCAGTTCACCCCTCCACTTT

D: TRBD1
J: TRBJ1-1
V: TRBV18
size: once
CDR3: CASSPGSTGGFLGPLEAFF
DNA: TGTGCCAGCTCACCGGGGTCGACAGGGGGCTTTTTGGGCCCCCTTGAAGCTTTCTTT

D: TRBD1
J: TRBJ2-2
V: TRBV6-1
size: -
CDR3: CASSDGTGVVGELFF
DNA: TGTGCCAGCAGTGATGGGACAGGGGTGGTCGGGGAGCTGTTTTTT

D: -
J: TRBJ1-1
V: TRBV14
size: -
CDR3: CASSLGARTEAFF
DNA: TGTGCCAGCAGCCTCGGGGCAAGGACTGAAGCTTTCTTT

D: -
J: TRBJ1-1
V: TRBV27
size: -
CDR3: CGAGRRNTEAFF
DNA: TGTGGCGCGGGCCGACGGAACACTGAAGCTTTCTTT

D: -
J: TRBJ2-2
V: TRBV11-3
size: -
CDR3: CASSLVAGYTGELFF
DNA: TGTGCCAGCAGCTTAGTGGCAGGGTACACCGGGGAGCTGTTTTTT

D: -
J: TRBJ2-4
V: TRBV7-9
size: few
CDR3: CASSLGNIQYF
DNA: TGTGCCAGCAGCTTAGGAAACATTCAGTACTTC

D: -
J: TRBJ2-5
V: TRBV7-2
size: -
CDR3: CASNVLGGGLGETQYF
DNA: TGTGCCAGCAACGTGTTGGGCGGGGGCCTCGGGGAGACCCAGTACTTC

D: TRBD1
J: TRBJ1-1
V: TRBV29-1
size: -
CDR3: CSVFRGAMNTEAFF
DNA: TGCAGCGTTTTCAGGGGGGCAATGAACACTGAAGCTTTCTTT

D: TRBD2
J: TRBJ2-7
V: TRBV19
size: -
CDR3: CASSWGGSEITVYEQYF
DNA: TGTGCCAGTAGTTGGGGGGGGTCGGAAATCACCGTCTACGAGCAGTACTTC

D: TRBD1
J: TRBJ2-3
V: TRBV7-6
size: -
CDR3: CASSLRGGETDTQYF
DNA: TGTGCCAGCAGCTTAAGAGGGGGCGAGACAGATACGCAGTATTTT

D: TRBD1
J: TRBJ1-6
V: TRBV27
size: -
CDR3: CASRQGGNSPLHF
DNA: TGTGCCAGCAGGCAGGGGGGTAATTCACCCCTCCACTTT

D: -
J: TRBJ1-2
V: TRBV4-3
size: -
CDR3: CASSQDASAVYGYTF
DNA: TGCGCCAGCAGCCAAGATGCCTCTGCAGTTTATGGCTACACCTTC

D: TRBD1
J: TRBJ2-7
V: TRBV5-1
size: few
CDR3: CASSFGDRGAEQYF
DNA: TGCGCCAGCAGCTTTGGGGACAGGGGGGCAGAGCAGTACTTC

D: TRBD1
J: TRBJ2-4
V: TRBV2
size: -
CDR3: CASSVLGQGEGNIQYF
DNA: TGTGCCAGCAGTGTGTTGGGACAGGGGGAAGGAAACATTCAGTACTTC

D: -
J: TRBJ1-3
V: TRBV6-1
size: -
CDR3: CASSEQGASVDRNTIYF
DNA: TGTGCCAGCAGTGAACAGGGCGCGTCAGTCGATAGAAACACCATATATTTT

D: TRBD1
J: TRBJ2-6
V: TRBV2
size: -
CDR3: CASSRRGPNVLTF
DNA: TGTGCCAGCAGTCGCAGGGGGCCCAACGTCCTGACTTTC

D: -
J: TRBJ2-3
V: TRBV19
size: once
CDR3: CASSIGRGTDTQYF
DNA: TGTGCCAGTAGTATCGGCAGGGGCACAGATACGCAGTATTTT

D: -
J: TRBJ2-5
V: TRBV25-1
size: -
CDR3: CASSEKAGWQETQYF
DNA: TGTGCCAGCAGCGAGAAGGCCGGGTGGCAAGAGACCCAGTACTTC

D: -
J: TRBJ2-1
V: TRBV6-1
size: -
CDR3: CASSEYTGVSYNEQFF
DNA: TGTGCCAGCAGTGAATATACGGGGGTGTCCTACAATGAGCAGTTCTTC

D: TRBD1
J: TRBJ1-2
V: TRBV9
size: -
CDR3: CASTETTGNYGYTF
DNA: TGTGCCAGCACCGAGACGACAGGGAACTATGGCTACACCTTC

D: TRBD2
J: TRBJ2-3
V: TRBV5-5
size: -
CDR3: CASSRLAGGTDTQYF
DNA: TGTGCCAGCAGCAGACTAGCGGGGGGTACAGATACGCAGTATTTT

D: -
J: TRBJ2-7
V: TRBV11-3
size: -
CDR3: CASSDGVASYEQYF
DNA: TGTGCCAGCAGCGACGGGGTTGCCTCCTACGAGCAGTACTTC

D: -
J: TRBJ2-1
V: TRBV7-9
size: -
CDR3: CASSLAESFNEQFF
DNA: TGTGCCAGCAGCTTAGCCGAAAGTTTCAATGAGCAGTTCTTC

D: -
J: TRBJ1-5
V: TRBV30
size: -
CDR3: CAWSVGGMDQPQHF
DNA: TGTGCCTGGAGTGTAGGGGGTATGGATCAGCCCCAGCATTTT

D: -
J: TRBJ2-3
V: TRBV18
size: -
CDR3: CASSERSTDTQYF
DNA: TGTGCCAGCTCCGAACGAAGCACAGATACGCAGTATTTT

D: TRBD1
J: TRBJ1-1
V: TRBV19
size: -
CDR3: CASSIGPRTGNTEAFF
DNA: TGTGCCAGTAGTATAGGACCCAGGACAGGGAACACTGAAGCTTTCTTT

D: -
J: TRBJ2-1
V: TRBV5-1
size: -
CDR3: CASSSRSDPYNEQFF
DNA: TGCGCCAGCAGCTCTCGTAGCGATCCCTACAATGAGCAGTTCTTC

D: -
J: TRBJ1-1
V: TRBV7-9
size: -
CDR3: CASSSQGWGTEAFF
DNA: TGTGCCAGCAGCTCCCAGGGGTGGGGCACTGAAGCTTTCTTT

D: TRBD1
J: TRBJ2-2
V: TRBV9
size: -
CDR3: CASKREGQAGTGELFF
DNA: TGTGCCAGCAAGAGAGAAGGACAGGCGGGCACCGGGGAGCTGTTTTTT

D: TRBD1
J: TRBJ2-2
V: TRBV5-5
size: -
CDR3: CASSLHLGTGMSGELFF
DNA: TGTGCCAGCAGCTTGCATCTTGGGACAGGGATGTCGGGGGAGCTGTTTTTT

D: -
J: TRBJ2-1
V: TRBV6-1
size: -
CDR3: CASSAGALYNEQFF
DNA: TGTGCCAGCAGTGCCGGGGCCCTCTACAATGAGCAGTTCTTC

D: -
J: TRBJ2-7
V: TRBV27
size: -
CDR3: CASSGQFYDRQYF
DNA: TGTGCCAGCAGCGGGCAGTTTTATGATAGGCAGTACTTC

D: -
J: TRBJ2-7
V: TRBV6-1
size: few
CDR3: CASSGDLTAYEQYF
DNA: TGTGCCAGCAGTGGGGACCTAACAGCCTACGAGCAGTACTTC

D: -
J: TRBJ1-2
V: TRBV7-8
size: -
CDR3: CASSLMSWNYGYTF
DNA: TGTGCCAGCAGCTTAATGTCGTGGAACTATGGCTACACCTTC

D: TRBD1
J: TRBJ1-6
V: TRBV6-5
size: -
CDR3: CASSYSGDRVESPLHF
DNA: TGTGCCAGCAGTTACTCGGGGGACAGGGTGGAATCACCCCTCCACTTT

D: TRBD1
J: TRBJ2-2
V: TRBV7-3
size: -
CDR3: CASSSRGQGSGGELFF
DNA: TGTGCCAGCAGCTCCCGCGGACAGGGTTCAGGTGGGGAGCTGTTTTTT

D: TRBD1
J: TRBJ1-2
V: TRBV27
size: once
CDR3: CASSSTGDYGYTF
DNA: TGTGCCAGCAGTTCCACAGGGGACTATGGCTACACCTTC

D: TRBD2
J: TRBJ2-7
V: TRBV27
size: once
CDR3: CASSYRGVAYEQYF
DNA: TGTGCCAGCAGTTACCGGGGGGTAGCCTACGAGCAGTACTTC

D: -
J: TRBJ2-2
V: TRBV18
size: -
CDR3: CASSPPKGTNTGELFF
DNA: TGTGCCAGCTCACCACCGAAGGGGACGAACACCGGGGAGCTGTTTTTT

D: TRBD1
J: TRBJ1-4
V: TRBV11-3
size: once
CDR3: CASRPGQVNEKLFF
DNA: TGTGCCAGCAGACCGGGACAGGTCAATGAAAAACTGTTTTTT

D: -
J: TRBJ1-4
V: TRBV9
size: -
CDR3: CASSPGDRNEKLFF
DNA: TGTGCCAGCTCTCCGGGGGATCGTAATGAAAAACTGTTTTTT

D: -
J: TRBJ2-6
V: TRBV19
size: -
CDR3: CASSTTGTANVLTF
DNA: TGTGCCAGTAGTACCACAGGGACGGCCAACGTCCTGACTTTC

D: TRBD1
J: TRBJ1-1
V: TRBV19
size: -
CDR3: CASSIFSHPTLTGGDTEAFF
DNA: TGTGCCAGTAGCATATTCAGTCACCCCACCTTAACAGGGGGTGACACTGAAGCTTTCTTT

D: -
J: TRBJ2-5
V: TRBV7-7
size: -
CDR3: CASSLGQFQETQYF
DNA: TGTGCCAGCAGCTTAGGACAGTTCCAAGAGACCCAGTACTTC

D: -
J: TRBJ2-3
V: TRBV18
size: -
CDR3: CASSPLSERDTQYF
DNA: TGTGCCAGCTCACCACTAAGTGAGAGAGATACGCAGTATTTT

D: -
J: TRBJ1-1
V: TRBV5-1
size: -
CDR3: CASSLVVARGGTEAFF
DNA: TGCGCCAGCAGCTTGGTCGTAGCCAGGGGTGGAACTGAAGCTTTCTTT

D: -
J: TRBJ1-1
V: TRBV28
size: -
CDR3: CASPASGASTEAFF
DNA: TGTGCCAGCCCTGCTAGTGGGGCGAGTACTGAAGCTTTCTTT

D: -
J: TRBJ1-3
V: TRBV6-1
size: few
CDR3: CASSEPFGSAGNTIYF
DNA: TGTGCCAGCAGTGAACCTTTTGGCAGTGCGGGAAACACCATATATTTT

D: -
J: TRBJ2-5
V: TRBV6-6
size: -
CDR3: CASEKGSWETQYF
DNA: TGTGCCAGCGAGAAGGGGTCGTGGGAGACCCAGTACTTC

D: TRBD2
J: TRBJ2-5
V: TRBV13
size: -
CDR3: CASSLHQPLLREGSDQETQYF
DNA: TGTGCCAGCAGCCTACACCAGCCCTTGCTCAGGGAGGGTTCAGACCAAGAGACCCAGTACTTC

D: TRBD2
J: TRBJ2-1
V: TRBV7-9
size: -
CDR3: CASSSGLGFFHEQFF
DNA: TGTGCCAGCAGCTCCGGACTAGGGTTTTTCCATGAGCAGTTCTTC

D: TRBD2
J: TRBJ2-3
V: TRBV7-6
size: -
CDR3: CASAPSVAGGADTQYF
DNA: TGTGCCAGCGCCCCGAGTGTAGCGGGGGGGGCAGATACGCAGTATTTT

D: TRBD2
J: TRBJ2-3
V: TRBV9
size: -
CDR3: CASSATGTSGATDTQYF
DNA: TGTGCCAGCAGCGCCACCGGGACTAGCGGGGCGACAGATACGCAGTATTTT

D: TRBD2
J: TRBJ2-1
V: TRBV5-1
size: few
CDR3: CASSKGSGGGEQFF
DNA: TGCGCCAGCAGCAAAGGGTCGGGGGGTGGTGAGCAGTTCTTC

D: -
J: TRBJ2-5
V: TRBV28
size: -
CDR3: CASRHGGHEETQYF
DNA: TGTGCCAGCAGGCACGGAGGGCACGAAGAGACCCAGTACTTC

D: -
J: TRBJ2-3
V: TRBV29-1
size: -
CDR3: CSVHLDGITQYF
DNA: TGCAGCGTCCACCTGGATGGGATTACGCAGTATTTT

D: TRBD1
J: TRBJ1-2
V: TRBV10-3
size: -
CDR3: CAISAYGTGDGYTF
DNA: TGTGCCATCAGTGCCTATGGGACAGGGGATGGCTACACCTTC

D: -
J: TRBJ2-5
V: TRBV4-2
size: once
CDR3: CASSQWPRGGETQYF
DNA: TGTGCCAGCAGCCAATGGCCCCGGGGAGGAGAGACCCAGTACTTC

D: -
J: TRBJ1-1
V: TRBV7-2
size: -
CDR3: CASSSGTLNTEAFF
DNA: TGTGCCAGCAGCTCCGGGACGTTGAACACTGAAGCTTTCTTT